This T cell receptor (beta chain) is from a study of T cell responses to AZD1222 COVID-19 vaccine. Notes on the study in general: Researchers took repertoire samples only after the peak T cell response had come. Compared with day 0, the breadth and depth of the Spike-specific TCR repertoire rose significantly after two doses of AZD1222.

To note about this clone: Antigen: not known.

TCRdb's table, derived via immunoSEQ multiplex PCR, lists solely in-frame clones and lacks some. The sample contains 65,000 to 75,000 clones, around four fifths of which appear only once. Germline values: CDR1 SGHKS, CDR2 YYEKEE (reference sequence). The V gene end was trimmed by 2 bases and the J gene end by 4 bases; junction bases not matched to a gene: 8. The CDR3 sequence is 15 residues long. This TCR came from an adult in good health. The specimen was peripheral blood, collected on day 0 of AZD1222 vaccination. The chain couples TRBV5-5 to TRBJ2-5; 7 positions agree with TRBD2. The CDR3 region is CASSLVTPGGETQYF. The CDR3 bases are TGTGCCAGCAGCTTAGTCACCCCGGGGGGAGAGACCCAGTACTTC.